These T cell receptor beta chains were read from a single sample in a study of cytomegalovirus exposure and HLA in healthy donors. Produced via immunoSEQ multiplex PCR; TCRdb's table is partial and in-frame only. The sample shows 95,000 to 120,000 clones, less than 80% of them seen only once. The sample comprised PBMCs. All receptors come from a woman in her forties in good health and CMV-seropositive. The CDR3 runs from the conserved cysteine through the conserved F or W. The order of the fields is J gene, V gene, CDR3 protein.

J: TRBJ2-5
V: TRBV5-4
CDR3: CASSLVGTEETQYF

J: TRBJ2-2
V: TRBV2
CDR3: CASSVTGRSTGELFF

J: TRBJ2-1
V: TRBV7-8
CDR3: CASSYSGTAYNEQFF

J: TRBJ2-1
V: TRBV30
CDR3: CAWSVLTGGYNEQFF

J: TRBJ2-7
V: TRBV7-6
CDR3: CASSLVLGGNEQYF

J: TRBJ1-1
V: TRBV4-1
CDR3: CASSQQGFTVEAFF

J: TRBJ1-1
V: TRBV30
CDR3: CAWEYMNTEAFF

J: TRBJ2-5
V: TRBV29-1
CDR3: CSVGQGVQETQYF

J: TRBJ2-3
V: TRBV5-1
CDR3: CASSSDRGSGTDTQYF

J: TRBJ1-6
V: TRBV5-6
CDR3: CASSLGARQYSYNSPLHF

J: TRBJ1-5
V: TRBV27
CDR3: CASSLSGALNQPQHF

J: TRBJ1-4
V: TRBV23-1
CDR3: CASSQPGQGAGEKLFF

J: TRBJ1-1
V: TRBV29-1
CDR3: CSVEDWVDRGQSLF

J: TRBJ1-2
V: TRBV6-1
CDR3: CASAFEGARGYTF

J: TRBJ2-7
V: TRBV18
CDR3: CASSPPLAGGFEQYF

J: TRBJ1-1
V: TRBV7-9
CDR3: CASSGSQGLRGKAFF

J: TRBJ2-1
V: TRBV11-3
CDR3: CASSPRGADEQFF

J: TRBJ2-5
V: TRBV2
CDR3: CASSENRDQETQYF

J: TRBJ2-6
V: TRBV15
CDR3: CATSIEPGRANVLTF

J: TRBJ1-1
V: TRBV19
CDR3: CASSIFTGSTEAFF

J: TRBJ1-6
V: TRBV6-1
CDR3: CASRDSLHSPLHF

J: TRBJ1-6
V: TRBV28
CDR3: CASSFPQPFPLHF

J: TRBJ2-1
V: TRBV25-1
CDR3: CASSERHPRQGNNEQFF

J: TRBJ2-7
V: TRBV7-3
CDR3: CASSAAGGSSYEQYF

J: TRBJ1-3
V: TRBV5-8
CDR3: CASSRDRESSGNTMYF

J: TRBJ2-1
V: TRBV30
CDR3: CAWSVRNEQFF

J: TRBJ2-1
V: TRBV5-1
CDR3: CASSLNLAGGHEQFF

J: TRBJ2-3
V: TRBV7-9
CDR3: CSSSSSVRGSTDTQYF

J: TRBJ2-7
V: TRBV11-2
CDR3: CASSPQGGSYEQYF

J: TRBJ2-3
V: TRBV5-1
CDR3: CASSLQPDRPDTQYF

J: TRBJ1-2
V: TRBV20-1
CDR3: CSAEGGYGYTF

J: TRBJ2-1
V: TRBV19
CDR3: CASSLQGAYNEQFF

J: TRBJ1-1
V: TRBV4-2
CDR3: CASVLTGTTEAFF